The 10 T cell receptor beta chains reported below all come from one sample, sequenced in a study of T cell repertoires in aging, cancer and after chemotherapy. TCR beta rearrangements were amplified from peripheral blood genomic DNA. A mixed TRB-A/B primer pool amplified rearranged TRB by multiplex touch-down PCR. Via MiXCR, TCRdb re-called the multiplex PCR reads, giving one row per CDR3 protein. This sample has 2,000 or so distinct CDR3 sequences, with 15% to 20% found just once. Sequencing input: blood. The source of these receptors is a human donor with a solid tumor.

This clonotype has only a few counts. The chain recombines TRBV10-2 with TRBJ2-7, with 8 positions matching TRBD2. There are 16 residues in the CDR3. Looked up from germline, CDR1 is WSHSY and CDR2 is SAAADI. V was clipped by 2 bases and J by 2 bases; unmatched bases: 8. For the CDR3, the DNA is TGCGCCAGCAGTGAGAAAGGTAGCGGGACCCCCTACGAGCAGTACTTC. Translation: CASSEKGSGTPYEQYF.

This clonotype is termed medium-sized. The genes are TRBV18 and TRBJ1-4; D perhaps matches TRBD1 (6 bases). The V end was cut by 5 bases, the J end by 10 bases, with 20 bases between. The CDR3 length is 15 residues. Per the germline V gene, CDR1 is KGHSH and CDR2 is LQKENI. The CDR3 sequence is CASSEGQLQTAKLFF. CDR3 nucleotide sequence: TGTGCCAGCTCAGAAGGACAGTTGCAGACCGCAAAACTGTTTTTT. Combining the CDR3 with reference TRBV18 and TRBJ1-4 gives the whole variable domain NAGVMQNPRHLVRRRGQEARLRCSPMKGHSHVYWYRQLPEEGLKFMVYLQKENIIDESGMPKERFSAEFPKEGPSILRIQQVVRGDSAAYFCASSEGQLQTAKLFFGSGTQLSVL.

The chain combines TRBV12-3 or TRBV12-4 with TRBJ2-1; 15 bases match TRBD2. Losses at the gene ends were 6 bases for V and 8 bases for J; bases not matched to a gene: 5. The CDR3 sequence is 15 residues long. CDR3 nucleotides: TGTGCCAGCAGCGCCGGGACTAGCGGGAGGCATGAGCAGTTCTTC. It specifies CASSAGTSGRHEQFF.

This clonotype is labeled medium-sized. The chain combines TRBV12-3 or TRBV12-4 with TRBJ2-5, with 13 nucleotides matching TRBD2. V shed 6 bases, J shed 2 bases, and the junction held 0 bases outside the gene matches. The CDR3 consists of 14 residues. In nucleotides, the CDR3 is TGTGCCAGCAGGACTAGCGGGGGGCAAGAGACCCAGTACTTC. The encoded protein is CASRTSGGQETQYF.

The sample holds a few counts of this clonotype. This chain's CDR3 is CASSEGTVQEQFF. The CDR3 coding sequence is TGTGCCAGCAGTGAGGGGACTGTACAAGAGCAGTTCTTC. The J gene is TRBJ2-1, the V gene TRBV2; possibly TRBD2 for D (6 bases). Trimming shortened V by 3 bases and J by 10 bases, and 13 bases separated the two germline ends. The CDR3 runs to 13 residues. The germline CDR1 and CDR2 sequences are SNHLY and FYNNEI.

By proportion, this clonotype is medium-sized. This sequence joins TRBV5-1 and TRBJ1-5, with 7 bases matching TRBD1. Germline V gene sequence: CDR1 SGHRS, CDR2 YFSETQ. V was pared by 0 bases and J by 4 bases, with 10 bases of the junction left unmatched. The CDR3 runs 17 residues. The CDR3 DNA reads TGCGCCAGCAGCTTGGGAGGGGGCAACAATGGGAATCAGCCCCAGCATTTT. Its translation is CASSLGGGNNGNQPQHF.

Judged by abundance, this clonotype is medium-sized. V is TRBV7-2 and J is TRBJ2-3; D is possibly TRBD1 or TRBD2 (5 bases each). Germline V gene lookup returns CDR1 SGHTA and CDR2 FQGNSA. The CDR3 totals 13 residues. V shed 4 bases and J shed 6 bases, with 11 bases lying between them. CDR3 DNA: TGTGCCAGCAGCTCGACTGAGGGGGATACGCAGTATTTT. Translating gives CASSSTEGDTQYF.

In its sample, this clonotype was seen a few times. This chain links TRBV10-1 with TRBJ1-1; D gene ambiguous. CDR1 and CDR2 from the germline V gene are WNHNN and SYGVQD (reference sequence). The CDR3 is 13 residues long. The V and J ends lost 6 bases and 0 bases respectively, with 8 bases between them. This CDR3 is CASRRALNTEAFF. The CDR3 DNA is TGCGCCAGCAGGCGGGCCCTGAACACTGAAGCTTTCTTT.

In its sample, this clonotype is medium-sized. The chain couples TRBV5-6 to TRBJ2-5; 8 bases line up with TRBD2. CDR1 and CDR2 (germline): SGHDT, YYEEEE. This CDR3 is built from 14 residues. The V segment lost 0 bases and the J segment 2 bases; nucleotides outside the gene matches: 0. The CDR3 loop is CASSLGGGQETQYF. CDR3 in DNA: TGTGCCAGCAGCTTGGGCGGGGGGCAAGAGACCCAGTACTTC.

Within the sample, this clonotype is medium-sized. The chain has TRBV7-2 and TRBJ2-7; a possible D gene is TRBD1 (6 bases). The CDR3 runs 13 residues. Trimming removed 5 bases at V and 1 base at J, with 9 bases between. Germline-derived CDR1 and CDR2 are SGHTA and FQGNSA. The CDR3: CASSPGQSYEQYF. CDR3 coding DNA: TGTGCCAGCAGCCCCGGACAGTCCTACGAGCAGTACTTC.